The 15 T cell receptor beta chains below come from one sample, sequenced in a study of blood T cell repertoires in COVID-19. The assay was immunoSEQ multiplex PCR, and TCRdb's table has in-frame clones only and misses some. Of 250,000 to 300,000 clones detected, approximately 90% appear once; the ten largest clones hold 12%. The specimen sequenced was peripheral blood. The source of these receptors is a woman in her fifties or sixties with acute or convalescent COVID-19.

The chain is built from TRBV5-1 and TRBJ2-1; 9 bases map to TRBD1. Germline CDR1 reads SGHRS; CDR2 reads YFSETQ. The CDR3 has 15 residues. The trim removed 5 bases at V and 4 bases at J, leaving 7 bases unmatched. CDR3 nucleotides: TGCGCCAGCAGACTGGGACAGGGAATGTACAATGAGCAGTTCTTC. Translating it yields CASRLGQGMYNEQFF.

The chain links TRBV27 to TRBJ2-7; TRBD2 matches 7 bases. In germline, CDR1 is MNHEY, CDR2 SMNVEV (reference sequence). The CDR3 totals 16 residues. Trimming at V came to 0 bases and at J to 1 base, leaving 6 bases not matched to a gene. CDR3 nucleotides: TGTGCCAGCAGTTTATCGGGGGGGACTACTTCCTACGAGCAGTACTTC. Its translation: CASSLSGGTTSYEQYF.

The V gene is TRBV5-1, the J gene TRBJ2-5; the match to TRBD2 covers 7 bases. Germline CDR1 is SGHRS and CDR2 is YFSETQ. V lost 4 bases, J lost 2 bases, and 8 bases stayed unmatched. This CDR3 comprises 15 residues. CDR3 protein: CASSPGDYGQETQYF. The CDR3, as DNA: TGCGCCAGCAGCCCCGGGGACTATGGGCAAGAGACCCAGTACTTC.

The rearrangement joins TRBV9 to TRBJ1-1; D is possibly TRBD1 (6 bases). The germline V gene encodes CDR1 SGDLS and CDR2 YYNGEE. This CDR3 comprises 15 residues. The germline V and J ends were trimmed by 4 bases and 1 base, with 14 bases remaining between them. CDR3 residues: CASSSQGSPNTEAFF. The CDR3 bases are TGTGCCAGCAGCTCCCAGGGGTCCCCGAACACTGAAGCTTTCTTT.

V gene TRBV7-3 combines with J gene TRBJ1-6; 7 bases match TRBD1. Per germline, CDR1 SGHTA and CDR2 FQGTGA. The CDR3 has 15 residues. V lost 4 bases to trimming and J lost 7 bases; unmatched junction nucleotides: 7. The chain's CDR3 is CASSSQGLQNSPLHF. In DNA form, the CDR3 reads TGTGCCAGCAGCTCACAGGGGTTACAGAATTCACCCCTCCACTTT.

This sequence joins TRBV3-1 (or the pseudogene TRBV3-2) and TRBJ2-3; the match to TRBD2 covers 11 bases. Unmatched junction bases numbered 6, after V lost 1 base and J lost 6 bases. CDR3 size: 16 residues. Germline V gene lookup returns CDR1 LGHDT and CDR2 YNNKEL (reference sequence). The CDR3 bases are TGTGCCAGCAGCCAAGGGACTAGCGGGTTTCCGGATACGCAGTATTTT. Translated: CASSQGTSGFPDTQYF.

The rearrangement links TRBV27 to TRBJ1-2, with D perhaps TRBD1 (5 bases). V gave up 2 bases and J gave up 8 bases, with 18 bases separating them. Germline V gives CDR1 MNHEY, CDR2 SMNVEV (reference sequence). The CDR3 length is 15 residues. The CDR3 loop is CASSLGTGAYAGYTF. The CDR3, as DNA: TGTGCCAGCAGTTTAGGTACAGGCGCTTATGCGGGCTACACCTTC.

This clone occurred once. The chain employs TRBV29-1 and TRBJ1-2; no firm D call. Germline CDR1 reads SQVTM; CDR2 reads ANQGSEA. Trimming removed 7 bases from V and 7 bases from J, with 19 bases in between. The CDR3 has 13 residues. In DNA form, the CDR3 reads TGCAGCGGAGTTGCTTTGAGGGAGGGTGGCTACACCTTC. Its protein is CSGVALREGGYTF. The full variable domain, completed using reference TRBV29-1 and TRBJ1-2, is SAVISQKPSRDICQRGTSLTIQCQVDSQVTMMFWYRQQPGQSLTLIATANQGSEATYESGFVIDKFPISRPNLTFSTLTVSNMSPEDSSIYLCSGVALREGGYTFGSGTRLTVV.

The chain links TRBV15 to TRBJ1-1, with 9 bases fitting TRBD1. From germline, CDR1 is LNHNV and CDR2 YYDKDF (reference sequence). V lost 6 bases and J lost 1; bases outside the gene matches: 3. The CDR3 extends over 14 amino acids. CDR3 protein: CATRRDRANTEAFF. The CDR3 region has the DNA TGTGCCACCAGGAGGGACAGGGCGAACACTGAAGCTTTCTTT.

The rearrangement joins TRBV6-2 or TRBV6-3 to TRBJ2-3; 11 nucleotides match TRBD2. Germline V gene lookup returns CDR1 MNHEY and CDR2 SVGEGT. This CDR3 contains 17 residues. Trimming took 2 bases from V and 1 from J; bases not matched to a gene: 5. Here the CDR3 reads CASSYPQTSGGTDTQYF. The DNA of the CDR3 is TGTGCCAGCAGTTACCCGCAGACTAGCGGGGGCACAGATACGCAGTATTTT.

The table lists this clone with a count of one. DNA of the CDR3: TGTGCCAGCAGCGACGGGGGGTACCATCAAGAGACCCAGTACTTC. Protein sequence: CASSDGGYHQETQYF. The V and J genes are TRBV7-8 and TRBJ2-5; 7 nucleotides line up with TRBD2. The V gene end was trimmed by 5 bases and the J gene end by 2 bases; junction bases not matched to a gene: 8. CDR1 is SGHVS, CDR2 FQNEAQ, per germline. The CDR3 totals 15 residues.

The chain combines TRBV6-6 with TRBJ2-1; 9 bases are shared with TRBD2. The CDR3 is 15 amino acids. Unmatched junction bases numbered 8, after V lost 3 bases and J lost 8 bases. Germline-derived CDR1 and CDR2 are MNHNY and SVGAGI (reference sequence). The CDR3 spells CASSYGLAGRDEQFF. CDR3 DNA sequence: TGTGCCAGCAGTTATGGGCTAGCGGGGCGCGATGAGCAGTTCTTC.

The genes are TRBV4-3 and TRBJ2-4; TRBD2 is a possible D gene (6 bases). The germline V gene encodes CDR1 LGHNA and CDR2 YSLEER. With 2 bases removed from V and 0 bases from J, the gap between germline ends came to 17 bases. The CDR3 is made up of 18 amino acids. The CDR3 sequence: CASSQNPGAGLAKNIQYF. CDR3 nucleotides: TGCGCCAGCAGCCAAAACCCCGGAGCGGGTCTAGCCAAAAACATTCAGTACTTC.

The chain combines TRBV19 with TRBJ1-5; tentatively, D is TRBD1 (5 bases). This CDR3 comprises 15 residues. Germline loops: CDR1 LNHDA, CDR2 SQIVND (reference sequence). V lost 6 bases and J 9 bases, leaving 21 bases between the germline ends. The CDR3 loop is CASRLTDSSPGPQHF. In nucleotides, the CDR3 is TGTGCCAGTAGACTAACCGACAGTTCCCCAGGGCCCCAGCATTTT.

The CDR3 region is CASSQDSNGQETQYF. CDR3 DNA: TGTGCCAGCAGCCAAGATTCAAACGGCCAAGAGACCCAGTACTTC. The chain couples TRBV4-2 to TRBJ2-5; D remains unclear. The CDR3 spans 15 residues. CDR1 LGHNA and CDR2 YNFKEQ come from the germline V gene. V gave up 0 bases and J gave up 1 base, with 9 bases separating them.